The clone carrying this TCR beta chain was recorded many times. No antigen is known for it. The sample belongs to a study of blood T cells in healthy people across ages. Study-wide context: Capturing about one barcoded beta molecule per two T cells was achieved by template switching. The study, taken as a whole, reports: Roughly linear declines in TCR beta diversity per million T cells occurred with age.

Germline V lookup: CDR1 LGHNA, CDR2 YSLEER. Trimming took off 1 base at V and 1 base at J, with 10 bases between the two ends. There are 15 residues in the CDR3. The second PCR ran roughly 6 to 11 cycles with a sample-barcoded 5' primer and J-beta primers. A 12-random-nucleotide template-switch adaptor tagged each cDNA molecule. CDR3-containing paired-end reads numbering at least 2.5 million came from each sample. Via MiXCR, TCRdb re-called the 5' RACE reads, giving one row per CDR3 protein. Of around 900,000 distinct CDR3 sequences listed, about 28% are singletons. The TCR comes from a woman of 80 years or more in good health. The V and J genes are TRBV4-3 and TRBJ1-1; the D gene is possibly TRBD1 (5 bases). Material for sequencing was blood. This chain's CDR3 is CASSQGRGSNTEAFF. The CDR3 nucleotides are TGCGCCAGCAGCCAAGGGAGGGGATCGAACACTGAAGCTTTCTTT.